Sequencing of this TCR beta chain was carried out in a study of blood T cell repertoires in COVID-19. About the research overall: Samples taken during acute and convalescent COVID-19 were collected in the United States, Italy and Spain. PBMCs, B-cell-depleted T cells, or T cells were the source of the cDNA or gDNA that made up the material.

Original data processing: Amplification with reference gene primers provided the estimates of nucleated cell counts. Only in-frame clones appear in the TCRdb table, and some are missing; sequencing was by immunoSEQ multiplex PCR. V and J calls and clone size come straight from that table; D and trimming were deduced from the DNA. The repertoire holds about 150,000 clones, with 82% as singletons. Germline assignment: CDR1 MNHEY and CDR2 SVGAGI. This CDR3 is built from 14 residues. With V trimmed by 8 bases and J by 4 bases, 6 bases remained unmatched. The sequencing input was peripheral blood. V gene TRBV6-5 combines with J gene TRBJ1-3, with TRBD1 matching over 9 bases. The source of this sequence is a human donor with acute or convalescent COVID-19. The donor label of this sample is uncertain. The CDR3 nucleotides read TGTGCCAGCCACTTGGGACAGGGAGGAAACACCATATATTTT. Amino acid sequence: CASHLGQGGNTIYF.